This T cell receptor beta chain was recovered during a study of blood T cell repertoires in COVID-19. At the level of the study: Both acute and convalescent COVID-19 samples were obtained from the United States, Italy and Spain.

CDR3 length: 14 amino acids. The V end lost 3 bases, the J end lost 2 bases, and 11 bases lay between the germline ends. The germline CDR1 and CDR2 sequences are MNHEY and SVGEGT. TCRdb's copy holds only in-frame clones and misses some; the assay was immunoSEQ multiplex PCR. The data contain some 320,000 clones, approximately 90% of them singletons. The cohort comprised adults aged about 18 to 100 years residing in approximately 25 US areas. The sequenced sample consisted of PBMCs or T cells enriched from blood (not recorded which). The V and J genes are TRBV6-2 or TRBV6-3 and TRBJ2-7; D call uncertain. This sequence originates from a woman aged 25 to 45 who had been exposed to COVID-19. The CDR3 region has the DNA TGTGCCAGCAGTTATAAGGAGCTTACCTACGAGCAGTACTTC. It is translated as CASSYKELTYEQYF.